This is a list of T cell receptor beta chains from one sample in a study of blood T cells in healthy people across ages. Using its own MiXCR run on the 5' RACE reads, TCRdb lists one record per CDR3 protein. Found here are 270,000 or so distinct CDR3 sequences, 25% to 30% of them singletons; the top ten hold 29%. What was sequenced was blood. All receptors come from a woman aged 65 to 85 in good health. The CDR3 runs from the conserved cysteine through the conserved F or W. A D gene is named only where the DNA matches it firmly. Not every row has a clone size; where given, it reads once, few, many or a size class.

. TRBJ1-1 many TRBV5-1 CASSRRTDLNTEAFF TGCGCCAGCAGTAGAAGGACAGACTTGAACACTGAAGCTTTCTTT
TRBD2 TRBJ2-7 . TRBV5-4 CASSFSTSGRRTYEQYF TGTGCCAGCAGCTTTTCCACTAGCGGGAGGCGGACCTACGAGCAGTACTTC
. TRBJ2-2 . TRBV2 CASSVGGAAGELFF TGTGCCAGCAGTGTCGGTGGCGCAGCCGGGGAGCTGTTTTTT
TRBD2 TRBJ2-1 . TRBV18 CASSQPGTSGEQFF TGTGCCAGCTCACAACCGGGGACTAGCGGGGAGCAGTTCTTC
. TRBJ2-3 few TRBV7-9 CASSFVKGDTQYF TGTGCCAGCAGCTTTGTTAAAGGAGATACGCAGTATTTT
. TRBJ2-7 many TRBV11-2 CASSLGGVEQYF TGTGCCAGCAGCTTAGGTGGGGTTGAGCAGTACTTC
TRBD1 TRBJ1-2 . TRBV29-1 CSGGPTGKNYGYTF TGCAGCGGGGGTCCGACAGGGAAGAACTATGGCTACACCTTC
. TRBJ2-5 . TRBV29-1 CSVQGAETQYF TGCAGCGTTCAGGGTGCGGAGACCCAGTACTTC
. TRBJ1-1 . TRBV6-1 CASSNLQGNTEAFF TGTGCCAGCAGTAACCTCCAGGGGAACACTGAAGCTTTCTTT
. TRBJ1-4 many TRBV5-1 CASSLELGDEKLFF TGCGCCAGCAGCTTGGAGCTAGGGGATGAAAAACTGTTTTTT
TRBD1 TRBJ2-7 . TRBV5-1 CASSYLTGSSYEQYF TGCGCCAGCAGCTACCTGACAGGGAGCTCCTACGAGCAGTACTTC
. TRBJ2-5 . TRBV4-1 CASSQGSRLEETQYF TGCGCCAGCAGCCAAGGCTCTCGACTTGAAGAGACCCAGTACTTC
TRBD1 TRBJ2-5 . TRBV24-1 CATSESRQGGETQYF TGTGCCACCAGTGAGTCTAGACAGGGTGGAGAGACCCAGTACTTC
. TRBJ1-2 few TRBV28 CASSTRTETNYGYTF TGTGCCAGCAGTACCAGGACGGAAACTAACTATGGCTACACCTTC
. TRBJ2-3 . TRBV6-5 CASSYQFNKPDTQYF TGTGCCAGCAGTTACCAATTTAACAAGCCAGATACGCAGTATTTT
. TRBJ2-7 few TRBV28 CASSQTRRAEQYF TGTGCCAGCAGCCAGACCCGGAGAGCCGAGCAGTACTTC
. TRBJ2-1 few TRBV4-2 CASSQGEGAGYNEQFF TGTGCCAGCAGCCAAGGCGAGGGAGCGGGCTACAATGAGCAGTTCTTC
. TRBJ2-7 few TRBV13 CASSLGATYEQYF TGTGCCAGCAGCTTAGGCGCGACCTACGAGCAGTACTTC